The 20 T cell receptor beta chains below all came from one sample that was sequenced in a study of shared clonotypes between healthy human individuals. Sequenced by immunoSEQ multiplex PCR; TCRdb stores in-frame clones only, minus some. The table has about 1 million clones, about 74% seen once. The sequencing sample was made of memory CD4+ T cells sorted from blood. The subset: CD45RA-negative fraction. The receptors here all came from a man aged 18 to 29 in good health.

The rearrangement joins TRBV5-1 to TRBJ1-1; D not certain. The CDR3 has 15 amino acids. Germline CDR1 is SGHRS and CDR2 is YFSETQ. With 1 base removed from V and 6 bases from J, the gap between germline ends came to 16 bases. CDR3 in amino acids: CASSLSGGGLSEAFF. The CDR3 DNA follows: TGCGCCAGCAGCTTGAGTGGCGGAGGCCTATCTGAAGCTTTCTTT.

The chain combines TRBV14 with TRBJ2-7, with no clear D. V was shortened by 5 bases and J by 0 bases, with 11 bases between the two germline ends. Germline-derived CDR1 and CDR2 are SGHDN and FVKESK. CDR3 length: 14 amino acids. CDR3 amino acids: CASSREMSSYEQYF. The CDR3 DNA sequence: TGTGCCAGCAGCAGGGAAATGAGCTCCTACGAGCAGTACTTC.

The chain combines TRBV7-2 with TRBJ1-1; 7 bases match TRBD1. V lost 5 bases to trimming and J lost 0 bases; unmatched junction nucleotides: 6. The CDR3 is made up of 15 amino acids. Germline CDR1 SGHTA, CDR2 FQGNSA. This chain's CDR3 is CASSPQQGMNTEAFF. CDR3 nucleotide sequence: TGTGCCAGCAGCCCCCAACAGGGGATGAACACTGAAGCTTTCTTT.

The rearrangement joins TRBV10-1 to TRBJ2-3, with 10 bases fitting TRBD2. The CDR3 spans 16 residues. CDR1 WNHNN and CDR2 SYGVQD come from the germline V gene (reference sequence). J gave up 4 bases and V 3 bases, and 7 bases lay outside the gene matches. The CDR3 protein is CASSDRSGGAPDTQYF. The CDR3 DNA is TGCGCCAGCAGTGATAGGAGCGGGGGGGCCCCAGATACGCAGTATTTT.

This chain's CDR3 is CASTGPGFLDEQFF. CDR3 in DNA: TGTGCCTCCACGGGCCCAGGGTTTCTGGATGAGCAGTTCTTC. V is TRBV30 and J is TRBJ2-1, with a possible D match to TRBD1 (5 bases). The ends were cut back, 7 bases at V and 8 bases at J, with 21 bases in the middle. In germline, CDR1 is GTSNPN, CDR2 SVGIG (reference sequence). The CDR3 has 14 residues.

The genes are TRBV10-3 and TRBJ2-1, with 10 positions matching TRBD2. Germline V CDR1 and CDR2: ENHRY, SYGVKD. The CDR3 sequence is 15 residues long. J lost 4 bases, V lost 6 bases, and 6 bases had no gene match. The CDR3, as DNA: TGTGCCATCAGCGCTAGCGGGGGCCTATACAATGAGCAGTTCTTC. Translation: CAISASGGLYNEQFF.

The V call is TRBV6-6, the J call TRBJ2-7; D is uncertain. V shed 3 bases and J shed 7 bases, with 7 bases lying between them. CDR3 length equals 11 residues. Germline V gives CDR1 MNHNY, CDR2 SVGAGI (reference sequence). CDR3 region: CASSYLGEQYF. The CDR3 DNA reads as TGTGCCAGCAGTTATCTGGGAGAGCAGTACTTC.

This clone was seen once. The V gene is TRBV6-6, the J gene TRBJ2-2; no reliable D call. V lost 0 bases and J lost 9, with 11 bases in between. Germline V gene lookup returns CDR1 MNHNY and CDR2 SVGAGI (reference sequence). This CDR3 is 14 amino acids long. The CDR3 region is CASSYSTAPRELFF. CDR3 DNA sequence: TGTGCCAGCAGTTACTCGACGGCCCCCCGGGAGCTGTTTTTT.

The chain has TRBV18 and TRBJ1-4; the match to TRBD1 covers 7 bases. The CDR3 length is 15 residues. The V and J ends lost 4 bases and 8 bases, in that order; junction bases with no gene match: 10. CDR1 is KGHSH, CDR2 LQKENI, per germline. In DNA, the CDR3 is TGTGCCAGCTCACTTATGGACAGGCCGGGCGAAAAACTGTTTTTT. Translation gives CASSLMDRPGEKLFF.

The gene calls are TRBV2 and TRBJ2-2; TRBD2 matches at 12 bases. V lost 6 bases, J lost 2 bases, and 4 bases stayed unmatched. CDR1 SNHLY and CDR2 FYNNEI come from the germline V gene. The CDR3 is 16 residues long. For the CDR3, the DNA is TGTGCCAGCAGCCCTAGCGGGGGGGCTAACACCGGGGAGCTGTTTTTT. Its translation: CASSPSGGANTGELFF. The full variable domain, rest sourced from reference TRBV2 and TRBJ2-2, is EPEVTQTPSHQVTQMGQEVILRCVPISNHLYFYWYRQILGQKVEFLVSFYNNEISEKSEIFDDQFSVERPDGSNFTLKIRSTKLEDSAMYFCASSPSGGANTGELFFGEGSRLTVL.

For this clone: This CDR3 is also generated by other DNA sequences in the sample. This chain joins TRBV5-1 and TRBJ1-3, with a possible D match to TRBD1 (5 bases). The length of the CDR3 is 14 residues. V gave up 0 bases and J gave up 4 bases, with 8 bases separating them. Germline CDR1 and CDR2: SGHRS and YFSETQ. CDR3 DNA sequence: TGCGCCAGCAGCTTGGGCGGGGACGGAAACACCATATATTTT. Its protein is CASSLGGDGNTIYF.

In the case of this clone: Other DNA sequences in this sample translate to the same CDR3. V is TRBV5-1 and J is TRBJ2-5, with D perhaps TRBD2 (5 bases). The CDR3 is made up of 14 amino acids. The V gene lost 0 bases and the J gene lost 0 bases, with 6 bases spanning the gap. Germline loops: CDR1 SGHRS, CDR2 YFSETQ. The CDR3 nucleotides are TGCGCCAGCAGCTTGGGAGGGTACCAAGAGACCCAGTACTTC. This encodes CASSLGGYQETQYF. Looking up the rest from reference TRBV5-1 and TRBJ2-5 gives the full variable domain: KAGVTQTPRYLIKTRGQQVTLSCSPISGHRSVSWYQQTPGQGLQFLFEYFSETQRNKGNFPGRFSGRQFSNSRSEMNVSTLELGDSALYLCASSLGGYQETQYFGPGTRLLVL.

This sequence joins TRBV19 and TRBJ2-7; D call uncertain. The V end was cut by 5 bases, the J end by 7 bases, with 33 bases between. Germline CDR1 LNHDA, CDR2 SQIVND (reference sequence). The CDR3 runs 19 residues. Here the CDR3 reads CASSLHLGSIPQGLGEQYF. CDR3 nucleotide sequence: TGTGCCAGTAGTCTGCATCTTGGCTCCATTCCCCAAGGTTTGGGAGAGCAGTACTTC.

With respect to this clone: Other DNA sequences within the sample encode an identical CDR3. The rearrangement links TRBV5-4 to TRBJ2-7; D is uncertain. CDR1 is SGHNT and CDR2 is YYREEE in the germline V gene (reference sequence). This CDR3 is built from 13 residues. Trimming removed 0 bases from V and 3 bases from J, with 7 bases in between. CDR3 sequence reads: CASSLVGSYEQYF. CDR3 nucleotide sequence: TGTGCCAGCAGCTTGGTGGGAAGCTACGAGCAGTACTTC.

CDR3 coding DNA: TGTGCCAGCAGCTGGGCCCCCGCCGGGGTGTACTCTGGGGCCAACGTCCTGACTTTC. This codes for CASSWAPAGVYSGANVLTF. The chain has TRBV5-6 and TRBJ2-6; a possible D gene is TRBD2 (5 bases). V gave up 3 bases and J gave up 0 bases, with 19 bases separating them. The CDR3 runs to 19 residues. Per the germline V gene, CDR1 is SGHDT and CDR2 is YYEEEE.

J is TRBJ2-1 and V is TRBV30, with TRBD2 matching 9 bases. J was trimmed by 6 bases and V by 6 bases; bases with no gene match: 3. The germline CDR1 and CDR2 sequences are GTSNPN and SVGIG (reference sequence). There are 12 residues in the CDR3. This CDR3 reads CACTSGFNEQFF. In DNA, the CDR3 is TGTGCCTGTACTAGCGGGTTCAATGAGCAGTTCTTC.

The gene calls are TRBV5-1 and TRBJ2-5, with no clear D. From germline, CDR1 is SGHRS and CDR2 YFSETQ. The CDR3 extends over 13 amino acids. V lost 2 bases and J lost 8, with 13 bases in between. The DNA of the CDR3 is TGCGCCAGCAGCTTAATGGGTATGGTAACCCAGTACTTC. It yields the protein CASSLMGMVTQYF.

The rearrangement joins TRBV25-1 to TRBJ1-6, with TRBD1 matching over 7 bases. The CDR3 covers 15 residues. The trim removed 2 bases at V and 8 bases at J, leaving 6 bases unmatched. From germline, CDR1 is MGHDK and CDR2 SYGVNS. The CDR3 here is CASSEIGQGDSPLHF. The DNA of the CDR3 is TGTGCCAGCAGTGAAATAGGGCAGGGGGATTCACCCCTCCACTTT.

This rearrangement joins TRBV30 to TRBJ2-7; 9 nucleotides agree with TRBD2. The ends lost 3 bases at V and 7 bases at J; junction bases unmatched: 25. CDR1 and CDR2 from the germline V gene are GTSNPN and SVGIG (reference sequence). The CDR3 loop spans 19 amino acids. The CDR3 loop reads CAWRAGTALGGGGLEEQYF. Here the CDR3 DNA reads TGTGCCTGGAGGGCTGGGACTGCTCTAGGCGGGGGGGGACTGGAGGAGCAGTACTTC.

On this clone: The sample carries other DNA sequences with the same CDR3. The gene calls are TRBV6-1 and TRBJ2-1; no clear D. Between the trimmed V and J ends, which lost 3 bases and 4 bases, there was a span of 4 bases. Germline-derived CDR1 and CDR2 are MNHNS and SASEGT. The CDR3 extends over 12 amino acids. The CDR3 DNA reads as TGTGCCAGCAGTGACCGATACAATGAGCAGTTCTTC. This codes for CASSDRYNEQFF.